Following are 8 T cell receptor beta chains from one sample sequenced in a study of cytomegalovirus exposure and HLA in healthy donors. Amplification used 60 Vbeta primers and 13 Jbeta primers. TCRdb's copy holds only in-frame clones and misses some; the assay was immunoSEQ multiplex PCR. The sample yields fewer than 200,000 clones, approximately 70% seen once. Sequencing was performed on PBMCs. The receptors shown here come from a human donor in good health.

The V call is TRBV5-1, the J call TRBJ1-2; D uncertain. CDR3 length equals 13 residues. V was shortened by 0 bases and J by 7 bases, with 10 bases between the two germline ends. Germline CDR1 and CDR2: SGHRS and YFSETQ. The CDR3 DNA is TGCGCCAGCAGCTTGGGGGCAGGATCTGGCTACACCTTC. It translates to CASSLGAGSGYTF.

J is TRBJ1-2 and V is TRBV27; no clear D. Trimming took off 1 base at V and 5 bases at J, with 11 bases between the two ends. The CDR3 is made up of 14 amino acids. The germline V gene encodes CDR1 MNHEY and CDR2 SMNVEV (reference sequence). CDR3 DNA sequence: TGTGCCAGCAGTTTATATGGAGACTCTTATGGCTACACCTTC. Its translation: CASSLYGDSYGYTF.

The genes are TRBV2 and TRBJ1-2, with D possibly TRBD1 on 5 matching bases. This CDR3 region has 14 residues. Deletions cut 7 bases from V and 8 bases from J, with 20 bases between. Germline V lookup: CDR1 SNHLY, CDR2 FYNNEI. This CDR3 reads CASNDIRQIRGYTF. The CDR3 DNA sequence: TGTGCCAGCAATGATATAAGACAGATTCGGGGCTACACCTTC.

The chain links TRBV21-1 to TRBJ2-2; the D call of TRBD1 is as the table states it, not checked on the DNA. TRBV21-1 constitutes a pseudogene. The CDR3 length is 14 residues. The CDR3 loop is CASSETGRTGELFF. In DNA form, the CDR3 reads TGTGCCAGCAGCGAGACAGGGAGAACCGGGGAGCTGTTTTTT.

The chain has TRBV6-1 and TRBJ1-1; weak D call: TRBD1 (6 bases). Germline values: CDR1 MNHNS, CDR2 SASEGT. The CDR3 is 14 residues long. The V gene lost 0 bases and the J gene lost 4 bases, with 9 bases spanning the gap. The CDR3 nucleotides read TGTGCCAGCAGTGAAGCGGTCAGGGGCACTGAAGCTTTCTTT. Translated, it gives CASSEAVRGTEAFF.

The chain employs TRBV10-3 and TRBJ2-2, with D tentatively TRBD1 (5 bases). CDR3 length equals 15 residues. V gave up 6 bases and J gave up 1 base, with 12 bases separating them. Germline CDR1 reads ENHRY; CDR2 reads SYGVKD. The chain's CDR3 is CAISTTDKNTGELFF. In DNA, the CDR3 is TGTGCCATCAGCACGACGGACAAGAACACCGGGGAGCTGTTTTTT.

This clone was seen only a few times. V usage is TRBV27 and J usage is TRBJ2-6; the match to TRBD1 covers 12 bases. V lost 4 bases to trimming and J lost 4 bases; unmatched junction nucleotides: 5. CDR1 is MNHEY and CDR2 is SMNVEV in the germline V gene (reference sequence). CDR3 length equals 17 residues. Here the CDR3 reads CASSSGQGAYGANVLTF. The CDR3 bases are TGTGCCAGCAGTTCGGGACAGGGGGCGTACGGGGCCAACGTCCTGACTTTC.

The CDR3 loop is CASSFGLERLNEQFF. The CDR3 region has the DNA TGTGCCAGCAGCTTCGGACTAGAGAGGCTCAATGAGCAGTTCTTC. The rearrangement joins TRBV11-2 to TRBJ2-1; 7 bases line up with TRBD2. The CDR3 consists of 15 residues. With 3 bases clipped from V and 6 bases from J, the junction kept 8 bases outside the gene matches. CDR1 SGHAT and CDR2 FQNNGV come from the germline V gene.